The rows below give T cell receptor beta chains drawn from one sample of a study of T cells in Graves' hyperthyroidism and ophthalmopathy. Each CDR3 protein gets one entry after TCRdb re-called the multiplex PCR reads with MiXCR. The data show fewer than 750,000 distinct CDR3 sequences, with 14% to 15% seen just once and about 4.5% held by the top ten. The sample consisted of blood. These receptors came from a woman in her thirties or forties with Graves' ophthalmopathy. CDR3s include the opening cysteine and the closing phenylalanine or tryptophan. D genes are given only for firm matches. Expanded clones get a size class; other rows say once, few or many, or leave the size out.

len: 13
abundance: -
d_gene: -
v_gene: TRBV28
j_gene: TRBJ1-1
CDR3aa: CASSGSLGAEAFF
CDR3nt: TGTGCCAGCAGCGGCAGCCTGGGCGCTGAAGCTTTCTTT

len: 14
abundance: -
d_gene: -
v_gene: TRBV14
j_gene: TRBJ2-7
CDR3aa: CASSQEFLAPSMYF
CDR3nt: TGTGCCAGCAGCCAAGAGTTTCTCGCGCCTAGTATGTACTTC

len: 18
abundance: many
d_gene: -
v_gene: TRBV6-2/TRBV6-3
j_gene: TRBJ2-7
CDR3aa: CASSFQGVGPTNSYEQYF
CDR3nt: TGTGCCAGCAGTTTCCAAGGGGTGGGACCAACGAACTCCTACGAGCAGTACTTC

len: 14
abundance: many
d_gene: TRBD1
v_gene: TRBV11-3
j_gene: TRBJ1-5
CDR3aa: CVFPDGQGWQPQHF
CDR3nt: TGTGTTTTTCCGGACGGACAGGGCTGGCAGCCCCAGCATTTT

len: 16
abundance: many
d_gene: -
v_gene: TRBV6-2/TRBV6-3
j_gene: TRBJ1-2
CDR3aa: CASSAQDGLRRLGYTF
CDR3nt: TGTGCCAGCAGTGCCCAGGACGGGCTGAGGAGGCTTGGCTACACCTTC

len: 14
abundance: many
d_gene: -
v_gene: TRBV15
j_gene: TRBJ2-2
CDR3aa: CATRTVRDTGELFF
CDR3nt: TGTGCCACCCGGACAGTGCGAGACACCGGGGAGCTGTTTTTT

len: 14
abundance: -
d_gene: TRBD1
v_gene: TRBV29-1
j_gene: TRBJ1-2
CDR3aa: CSVALTGTGSGYTF
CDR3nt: TGCAGCGTTGCCCTGACCGGGACAGGGAGCGGCTACACCTTC

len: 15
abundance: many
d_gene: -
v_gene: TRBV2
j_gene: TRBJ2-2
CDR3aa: CASSEVGVHTGELFF
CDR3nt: TGTGCCAGCAGTGAAGTGGGAGTGCACACCGGGGAGCTGTTTTTT

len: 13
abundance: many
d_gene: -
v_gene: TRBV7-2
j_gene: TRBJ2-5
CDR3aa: CASSLIFRETQYF
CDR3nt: TGTGCCAGCAGCTTAATATTCAGGGAGACCCAGTACTTC

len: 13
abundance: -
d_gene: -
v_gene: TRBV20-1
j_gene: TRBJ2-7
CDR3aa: CSARDTATYEQYF
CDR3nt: TGCAGTGCTAGAGATACGGCGACCTACGAGCAGTACTTC

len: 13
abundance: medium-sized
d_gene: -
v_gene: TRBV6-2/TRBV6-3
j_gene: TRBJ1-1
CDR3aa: CASKVGMNTEAFF
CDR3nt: TGTGCCAGTAAAGTGGGTATGAACACTGAAGCTTTCTTT

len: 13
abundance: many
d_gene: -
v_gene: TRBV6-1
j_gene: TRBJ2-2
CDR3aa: CASSETVMGELFF
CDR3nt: TGTGCCAGCAGTGAAACGGTGATGGGGGAGCTGTTTTTT

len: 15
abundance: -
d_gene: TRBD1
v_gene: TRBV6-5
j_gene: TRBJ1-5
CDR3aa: CASSYWTGDNQPQHF
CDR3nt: TGTGCCAGCAGTTACTGGACAGGGGATAATCAGCCCCAGCATTTT

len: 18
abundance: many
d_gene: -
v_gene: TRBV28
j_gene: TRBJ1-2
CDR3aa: CASSQTKAKWGTNYGYTF
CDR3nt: TGTGCCAGCAGTCAAACAAAGGCCAAGTGGGGGACTAACTATGGCTACACCTTC

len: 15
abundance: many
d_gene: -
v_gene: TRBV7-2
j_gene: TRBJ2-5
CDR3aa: CASSLVAMGLDTQYF
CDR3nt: TGTGCCAGCAGCTTAGTGGCTATGGGCCTGGATACCCAGTACTTC

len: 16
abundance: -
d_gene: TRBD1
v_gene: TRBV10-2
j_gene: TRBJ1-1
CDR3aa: CASSGEQGVFGTEAFF
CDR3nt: TGCGCCAGCAGTGGAGAACAGGGGGTTTTTGGCACTGAAGCTTTCTTT

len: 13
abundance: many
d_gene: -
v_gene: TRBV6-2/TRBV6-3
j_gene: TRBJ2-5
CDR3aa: CASSYPAQETQYF
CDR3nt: TGTGCCAGCAGTTACCCCGCCCAAGAGACCCAGTACTTC

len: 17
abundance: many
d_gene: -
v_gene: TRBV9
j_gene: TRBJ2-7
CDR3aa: CASSVAPSGAGTYEQYF
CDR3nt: TGTGCCAGCAGCGTAGCCCCGTCCGGGGCGGGAACCTACGAGCAGTACTTC

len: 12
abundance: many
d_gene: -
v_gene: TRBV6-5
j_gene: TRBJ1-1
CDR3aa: CASGRKNTEAFF
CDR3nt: TGTGCCAGCGGACGGAAGAACACTGAAGCTTTCTTT

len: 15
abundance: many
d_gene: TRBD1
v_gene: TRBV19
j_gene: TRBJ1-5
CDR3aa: CASSIETGGRQPQHF
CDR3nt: TGTGCCAGTAGTATAGAAACAGGGGGACGACAGCCCCAGCATTTT

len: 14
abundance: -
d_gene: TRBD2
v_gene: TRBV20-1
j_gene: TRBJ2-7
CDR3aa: CSAREGTSGSEQYF
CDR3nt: TGCAGTGCTAGAGAAGGGACTAGCGGGAGTGAGCAGTACTTC

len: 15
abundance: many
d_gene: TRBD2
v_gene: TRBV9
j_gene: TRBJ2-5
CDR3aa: CASSVVDREVETQYF
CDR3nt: TGTGCCAGCAGCGTAGTAGACCGGGAGGTAGAGACCCAGTACTTC

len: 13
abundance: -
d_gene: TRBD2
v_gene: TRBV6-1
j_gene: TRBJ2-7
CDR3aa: CASRGTTPYEQYF
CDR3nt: TGTGCCAGCAGAGGGACTACCCCTTACGAGCAGTACTTC

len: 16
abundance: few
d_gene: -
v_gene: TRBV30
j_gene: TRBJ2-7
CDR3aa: CAWSALGTESSYEQYF
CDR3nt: TGTGCCTGGAGTGCCCTCGGGACTGAGAGCTCCTACGAGCAGTACTTC